This passage covers 20 T cell receptor beta chains from one sample sequenced in a study of CD8+CD57+ T cells in acquired aplastic anemia (dated by TCRdb to about 2018). Sequencing instrument: Illumina HiSeq 2000. Profiling of TCR beta VDJ combinations and CDR3 sequences used genomic DNA as the template. The public reads were reanalyzed by TCRdb: fastp trimming at Q25, MiXCR alignment, in-frame beta chains only. Every distinct CDR3 protein forms one entry, paired with its most common genes and DNA. Recorded for this sample are 150,000 to 200,000 distinct CDR3 sequences; 48% of them occurred a single time. Jointly, the top ten make up over 25% of the sample. Patients chosen for sequencing had shown expansion of CD8+CD57+ cells by flow cytometry. Source material: sorted CD4+, CD8+, or CD8+CD57+ T cells (not recorded which) from PBMCs. The receptors here all came from a human donor with aplastic anemia.

About this clonotype itself: This may stem from a read error, because a much larger clone lies one nucleotide away. V usage is TRBV6-1 and J usage is TRBJ1-2; D is undetermined. The germline V gene encodes CDR1 MNHNS and CDR2 SASEGT. Trimming pared 5 bases from V and 4 bases from J, leaving 14 bases between. The CDR3 spans 14 residues. The CDR3 coding sequence is TGTGCCAGCAGTACCGAGTCGTTCTCCTATGGCTACACCTTC. This translates into CASSTESFSYGYTF.

The chain recombines TRBV20-1 with TRBJ1-1; D unclear. V was clipped by 3 bases and J by 1 base, with 12 bases between them. This CDR3 spans 14 amino acids. CDR1 and CDR2 from the germline V gene are DFQATT and SNEGSKA (reference sequence). The DNA of the CDR3 is TGCAGTGCTAGGAAACAGATCGAGAACACTGAAGCTTTCTTT. Translating gives CSARKQIENTEAFF.

This clonotype was seen repeatedly, ten times or more. CDR3 in DNA: TGTGCCAGCAGCCGCCGGGACCTTAATGAAAAACTGTTTTTT. Amino acids: CASSRRDLNEKLFF. This chain uses TRBV11-2 with TRBJ1-4; D is possibly TRBD1 (5 bases). This CDR3 contains 14 residues. V lost 5 bases and J lost 4, with 11 bases in between. Germline V gene sequence: CDR1 SGHAT, CDR2 FQNNGV.

V and J are TRBV10-3 and TRBJ1-4; possibly TRBD1 for D (5 bases). Trimming left V 0 bases short and J 5 bases short, with 10 bases between. This CDR3 spans 15 amino acids. From germline, CDR1 is ENHRY and CDR2 SYGVKD. CDR3 sequence: CAISESGGENEKLFF. For the CDR3, the DNA is TGTGCCATCAGTGAGTCGGGGGGGGAGAATGAAAAACTGTTTTTT.

This sequence joins TRBV11-1 and TRBJ2-3; 7 bases agree with TRBD1. CDR1 and CDR2 (germline): SGHAT, FQDESV (reference sequence). Trimming at V came to 7 bases and at J to 5 bases, leaving 12 bases not matched to a gene. This CDR3 contains 15 residues. The DNA of the CDR3 is TGTGCCAGCACTCAAGGGGGCAAGCAAGGAGATACGCAGTATTTT. It specifies CASTQGGKQGDTQYF.

This chain joins TRBV11-2 and TRBJ2-7; D is perhaps TRBD2 (6 bases). V lost 0 bases and J 2 bases, leaving 14 bases between the germline ends. The germline V gene encodes CDR1 SGHAT and CDR2 FQNNGV. The CDR3 consists of 16 residues. CDR3 nucleotide sequence: TGTGCCAGCAGCTTAGAGGGCGGGACGGCAACCTACGAGCAGTACTTC. This translates into CASSLEGGTATYEQYF.

Only one count was recorded for this clonotype. The rearrangement joins TRBV10-2 to TRBJ2-7; weak D call: TRBD2 (7 bases). Germline CDR1 and CDR2: WSHSY and SAAADI. Trimming took off 8 bases at V and 2 bases at J, with 16 bases between the two ends. This CDR3 contains 14 residues. CDR3 bases: TGCGCCAGCTTGGGGGCGGGAGTGGCCTACGAGCAGTACTTC. This codes for CASLGAGVAYEQYF.

This clonotype was counted many times. V is TRBV12-3 or TRBV12-4 and J is TRBJ1-6, with D possibly matching TRBD1 (5 bases). This CDR3 contains 18 residues. Trimming removed 6 bases from V and 11 bases from J, with 29 bases in between. The CDR3 DNA follows: TGTGCCAGCAGCGGGGGGGTCGGACCTCCCAACCGTTTGGCACCCCTCCACTTT. It translates to CASSGGVGPPNRLAPLHF.

A word on this clonotype: A much larger clone sits a single nucleotide away, making a read error possible. The chain recombines TRBV11-2 with TRBJ2-3; D unresolved. Germline CDR1 SGHAT, CDR2 FQNNGV. The CDR3 runs to 15 residues. Deletions cut 3 bases from V and 8 bases from J, with 18 bases between. The CDR3 protein is CASSLDGTVSGTQYF. CDR3 coding DNA: TGTGCCAGCAGCTTGGACGGAACTGTTTCAGGTACGCAGTATTTT. The full variable domain, in which reference TRBV11-2 and TRBJ2-3 provide the parts outside the CDR3, is EAGVAQSPRYKIIEKRQSVAFWCNPISGHATLYWYQQILGQGPKLLIQFQNNGVVDDSQLPKDRFSAERLKGVDSTLKIQPAKLEDSAVYLCASSLDGTVSGTQYFGPGTRLTVL.

Turning to this clonotype: A much larger clone differs from this one at a single base, so this may be a read error. The V call is TRBV20-1, the J call TRBJ2-3, with D tentatively TRBD2 (5 bases). The CDR3 contains 12 residues. The germline CDR1 and CDR2 sequences are DFQATT and SNEGSKA (reference sequence). The CDR3, as DNA: TGCGGTGCTAGCTCTGGCCCAGATACGCAGTATTTT. Translating gives CGASSGPDTQYF.

The chain combines TRBV2 with TRBJ1-1, with 7 bases identical to TRBD1. V trimming: 8 bases; J trimming: 0 bases; junction bases outside the gene matches: 3. Germline V lookup: CDR1 SNHLY, CDR2 FYNNEI. The CDR3 sequence is 13 residues long. CDR3 residues: CASGTEMNTEAFF. The CDR3 DNA sequence: TGTGCCAGCGGGACAGAAATGAACACTGAAGCTTTCTTT.

As concerns this clonotype: A read error may explain this, as a much larger clone is one base away. The chain joins TRBV6-2 or TRBV6-3 to TRBJ2-1, with 8 bases lining up with TRBD2. Germline-derived CDR1 and CDR2 are MNHEY and SVGEGT. This CDR3 region has 16 residues. The chain's CDR3 is CASRYGPGLGDNEQFF. CDR3 nucleotides: TGTGCCAGCCGTTACGGGCCGGGACTAGGAGACAATGAGCAGTTCTTC.

The chain joins TRBV29-1 to TRBJ2-7; 7 bases agree with TRBD1. The ends lost 2 bases at V and 2 bases at J; junction bases unmatched: 3. Germline CDR1 reads SQVTM; CDR2 reads ANQGSEA. The CDR3 is 13 residues long. CDR3 amino acids: CSVESGQTYEQYF. In DNA, the CDR3 is TGCAGCGTTGAATCGGGACAGACCTACGAGCAGTACTTC.

V usage is TRBV19 and J usage is TRBJ2-1; D gene ambiguous. This CDR3 has 13 amino acids. Trimming took off 0 bases at V and 7 bases at J, with 7 bases between the two ends. Per the germline V gene, CDR1 is LNHDA and CDR2 is SQIVND (reference sequence). Here the CDR3 reads CASSIDRRNEQFF. The CDR3 DNA sequence: TGTGCCAGTAGTATAGATCGTAGGAATGAGCAGTTCTTC.

The chain combines TRBV11-3 with TRBJ2-7, with 10 bases identical to TRBD1. CDR3 size: 18 residues. Trimming removed 0 bases from V and 6 bases from J; junction bases left unmatched: 14. Germline loops: CDR1 SGHNT, CDR2 YENEEA. The CDR3 DNA is TGTGCCAGCAGCTTAGAGTGGGGGTCGGGACAGGGGCTCATCGAGCAGTACTTC. Translation gives CASSLEWGSGQGLIEQYF.

V is TRBV7-9 and J is TRBJ1-6, with a tentative D call TRBD1 (5 bases). V lost 5 bases to trimming and J lost 7 bases, with 15 bases between them. This CDR3 contains 15 residues. Germline values: CDR1 SEHNR, CDR2 FQNEAQ (reference sequence). CDR3 protein: CASSKRTYENSPLHF. In nucleotides, the CDR3 is TGTGCCAGCAGCAAACGGACATATGAGAATTCACCCCTCCACTTT. The complete variable domain, with remaining parts taken from reference TRBV7-9 and TRBJ1-6, reads DTGVSQNPRHKITKRGQNVTFRCDPISEHNRLYWYRQTLGQGPEFLTYFQNEAQLEKSRLLSDRFSAERPKGSFSTLEIQRTEQGDSAMYLCASSKRTYENSPLHFGNGTRLTVT.

The chain carries TRBV2 and TRBJ1-2; no reliable D call. This CDR3 contains 11 residues. The germline gives CDR1 SNHLY, CDR2 FYNNEI. Trimming shortened V by 6 bases and J by 8 bases, and 10 bases separated the two germline ends. The CDR3 protein is CASRAGWGYTF. The CDR3 DNA reads TGTGCCAGCAGGGCGGGGTGGGGCTACACCTTC. Complete variable domain (other parts from reference TRBV2 and TRBJ1-2): EPEVTQTPSHQVTQMGQEVILRCVPISNHLYFYWYRQILGQKVEFLVSFYNNEISEKSEIFDDQFSVERPDGSNFTLKIRSTKLEDSAMYFCASRAGWGYTFGSGTRLTVV.

The rearrangement joins TRBV2 to TRBJ1-4; the D is unclear. CDR1 SNHLY and CDR2 FYNNEI come from the germline V gene. The V and J ends lost 6 bases and 4 bases respectively, with 9 bases between them. The CDR3 sequence is 13 residues long. The CDR3: CASSGNRNEKLFF. CDR3 sequence (DNA): TGTGCCAGCAGCGGTAACCGTAATGAAAAACTGTTTTTT.

Of note for this clonotype: A single base separates this from a much larger clone, so it may be a read error. The chain uses TRBV20-1 and TRBJ2-7; 8 bases match TRBD2. Germline CDR1 and CDR2: DFQATT and SNEGSKA (reference sequence). The CDR3 totals 13 residues. The CDR3 reads CSASGPGYYEQYF. In DNA, the CDR3 is TGCAGCGCTAGCGGGCCAGGGTACTACGAGCAGTACTTC.

CDR3 loop: CASSETGSYEQYF. Written as DNA, the CDR3 is TGTGCCAGCAGTGAAACAGGGTCCTACGAGCAGTACTTC. The chain has TRBV6-1 and TRBJ2-7; tentative D call: TRBD1 (6 bases). The ends were cut back, 2 bases at V and 1 base at J, with 6 bases in the middle. The CDR3 has 13 amino acids. Germline V gives CDR1 MNHNS, CDR2 SASEGT.